This T cell receptor beta chain appears in the sequencing data of a study of radiotherapy plus CTLA-4 blockade in lung cancer. TCRdb's copy holds only in-frame clones and misses some; the assay was immunoSEQ multiplex PCR. The sample includes about 49,000 clones, 70% to 90% of them seen just once. This CDR3 region has 14 residues. The germline gives CDR1 MNHNY, CDR2 SVGAGI (reference sequence). V was clipped by 2 bases and J by 5 bases; unmatched bases: 3. Comments on this clone: Its antigen is not identified.

Study findings and constraints: The best prediction of response reportedly came from early blood T cell clone dynamics, with interferon-beta.

The clonotype comes from a human donor with non-small cell lung cancer whose response to radiotherapy plus ipilimumab could not be evaluated. The sequencing used peripheral blood, collected from a patient treated with radiotherapy plus ipilimumab. This chain connects TRBV6-6 to TRBJ2-7; TRBD1 matches at 10 bases. Here the CDR3 DNA reads TGTGCCAGCAGTTACGACAGGGGGCCGAACGAGCAGTACTTC. This codes for CASSYDRGPNEQYF.